These 25 T cell receptor delta chains were sequenced from one sample in a study of gamma-delta T cells after stem cell transplantation. TCRdb applied CATT to the RT-PCR reads for clone calling. The repertoire consists of about 1,400 delta-chain clones, with more than 40% occurring once and the leading ten covering roughly 52%. Sample: gamma-delta T cells. The receptors here all came from a human donor. It is not recorded whose cells these are; they may come from a transplant donor.

With respect to this clone: A single base separates this from a much larger clone, so it may be a read error. The sample holds other DNA sequences that translate to the same CDR3. The chain employs TRDV1 and TRDJ1, with 10 bases matching TRDD3. Looked up from germline, CDR1 is TSWWSYY and CDR2 is QGS. Unmatched junction bases numbered 24, after V lost 3 bases and J lost 11 bases. The CDR3 loop spans 19 amino acids. CDR3 bases: TGTGCTCTTGGGGAGGCCTACGTGGGGTCGACTGGGGGATTGCCACAGCTCATCTTT. This sequence encodes CALGEAYVGSTGGLPQLIF.

Comment on this clone: A read error is the likely source, as a far larger clone sits one nucleotide away. The rearrangement links TRDV1 to TRDJ1; 7 bases map to TRDD3. This CDR3 spans 23 amino acids. V gave up 1 base and J gave up 2 bases; unmatched junction bases: 28. Germline V gene sequence: CDR1 TSWWSYY, CDR2 QGS. CDR3 loop: CALGEPPFGSQGFLGVTTDKLIF. The CDR3 DNA sequence: TGTGCTCTTGGGGAACCCCCCTTCGGAAGCCAGGGGTTCCTGGGGGTTACGACCGATAAACTCATCTTT.

As to this clone: With only one base between it and a far larger clone, this is likely a read error. V is TRDV2 and J is TRDJ1; possible D gene TRDD3, 6 bases. The CDR3 sequence is 14 residues long. The ends were cut back, 0 bases at V and 5 bases at J, with 12 bases in the middle. CDR1 is GEAIGNYY and CDR2 is EKD in the germline V gene. The CDR3: CACDTGYWEDKLIF. The DNA for the CDR3 is TGTGCCTGTGACACCGGGTACTGGGAGGATAAACTCATCTTT.

This clone is medium-sized (0.01 to 0.1%) by share. The genes are TRDV3 and TRDJ1, with D tentatively TRDD3 (6 bases). V was cut by 0 bases and J by 0 bases, with 44 bases left in between. This CDR3 is built from 25 residues. Germline V CDR1 and CDR2: TVYSNPD, GDNSRS (reference sequence). CDR3 residues: CAFSYTPTRDWGGGPEPQYTDKLIF. The CDR3 coding sequence is TGTGCCTTTAGCTATACCCCTACTCGGGATTGGGGTGGGGGCCCTGAACCGCAGTACACCGATAAACTCATCTTT.

This clone counts as medium-sized. V usage is TRAV29/DV5 and J usage is TRDJ1, with 11 bases that match TRDD3. V lost 0 bases, J lost 0 bases, and 19 bases stayed unmatched. The germline V gene encodes CDR1 NSMFDY and CDR2 ISSIKDK. The CDR3 has 21 amino acids. The CDR3 is CAASELNPTSWGIPYTDKLIF. The CDR3 nucleotides read TGTGCAGCAAGCGAGCTTAATCCTACATCCTGGGGGATACCCTACACCGATAAACTCATCTTT.

A few counts support this clone. A read error is possible here, since a much larger clone lies one base away. Other DNA sequences of this sample code for an identical CDR3. The chain is built from TRDV1 and TRDJ1; 7 nucleotides line up with TRDD3. Germline V gene sequence: CDR1 TSWWSYY, CDR2 QGS. The CDR3 is made up of 20 amino acids. The CDR3: CALGKRILDRTGDNTDKLIF. Here the CDR3 DNA reads TGTGCCCTTGGGAAGCGGATACTAGACCGTACTGGGGATAACACCGATAAACTCATCTTT.

This clone is labeled medium-sized. This chain connects TRDV3 to TRDJ1; maybe TRDD2 (6 bases). CDR1 and CDR2 (germline): TVYSNPD, GDNSRS (reference sequence). The CDR3 is made up of 25 amino acids. The V and J ends lost 5 bases and 0 bases respectively, with 49 bases between them. The CDR3 nucleotides read TGTGCCCTCACTTCCCCGCTTCCTCCGCAAACCATCCAACTTTTCAGGAACTGGTACACCGATAAACTCATCTTT. As protein: CALTSPLPPQTIQLFRNWYTDKLIF. Drawing the rest from reference TRDV3 and TRDJ1, the complete variable domain is CDKVTQSSPDQTVASGSEVVLLCTYDTVYSNPDLFWYRIRPDYSFQFVFYGDNSRSEGADFTQGRFSVKHILTQKAFHLVISPVRTEDSATYYCALTSPLPPQTIQLFRNWYTDKLIFGKGTRVTVEP.

This clone ranks as medium-sized. The chain combines TRDV1 with TRDJ1, with 7 bases matching TRDD3. From germline, CDR1 is TSWWSYY and CDR2 QGS. Losses at the gene ends were 0 bases for V and 0 bases for J; bases not matched to a gene: 19. The CDR3 covers 21 residues. This CDR3 is CALGELEAAWGRGIHTDKLIF. The CDR3 region has the DNA TGTGCTCTTGGGGAACTCGAAGCAGCCTGGGGTAGGGGGATCCACACCGATAAACTCATCTTT.

This chain links TRDV1 with TRDJ1; maybe TRDD2 (7 bases). The germline V gene has CDR1 TSWWSYY and CDR2 QGS. Between the trimmed V and J ends, which lost 7 bases and 0 bases, there was a span of 33 bases. The CDR3 length is 21 residues. The CDR3 here is CALELPSWGTTGRTYTDKLIF. The CDR3 nucleotides are TGTGCTCTTGAGCTTCCTTCCTGGGGAACTACTGGGAGAACGTACACCGATAAACTCATCTTT.

Relative to its sample, this clone is medium-sized. This chain uses TRDV1 with TRDJ1; 8 bases agree with TRDD3. V was clipped by 2 bases and J by 0 bases; unmatched bases: 11. Germline V CDR1 and CDR2: TSWWSYY, QGS. The CDR3 spans 18 residues. The CDR3 region has the DNA TGTGCTCTTGGGGAAAGAATCCTGGGGGACACGTACACCGATAAACTCATCTTT. Protein product: CALGERILGDTYTDKLIF.

Details on this clone: TCRdb assigns this DNA the protein of a much larger clone, which departs from its translation at residue 4; this likely reflects a read error, and the protein shown comes from translating the DNA. This chain links TRDV1 with TRDJ1, with 9 positions matching TRDD3. The junction had 16 bases not matched to a gene; V was cut back by 8 bases and J by 3 bases. The CDR3 has 17 residues. Germline CDR1 is TSWWSYY and CDR2 is QGS. The CDR3 is CALRVVPTRGIPDKLIF. CDR3 coding DNA: TGTGCTCTTAGGGTGGTTCCTACTAGGGGGATACCCGATAAACTCATCTTT.

CDR3 nucleotide sequence: TGTGCCTGTGACACCGAGGGAGGAAAACTCATCTTT. Encoded protein: CACDTEGGKLIF. The J gene is TRDJ1, the V gene TRDV2, with D unclear. V was pared by 0 bases and J by 8 bases, with 9 bases between. This CDR3 is 12 amino acids long. Germline-derived CDR1 and CDR2 are GEAIGNYY and EKD.

Comment on this clone: A much larger clone lies a single base off, so this may be a read error. The CDR3 DNA reads TGTGCTCTTGGGGAACCAATTCCTTCCCGTGATGGGGGATACGTGGGTCACTCCGATAAACTCATCTTT. It codes for CALGEPIPSRDGGYVGHSDKLIF. V is TRDV1 and J is TRDJ1; 11 positions match TRDD3. Germline V gene data show CDR1 as TSWWSYY and CDR2 as QGS. J was trimmed by 3 bases and V by 1 base; bases with no gene match: 25. This CDR3 comprises 23 residues.

A word on this clone: With a far larger clone one base away, a read error is the likely cause. This chain joins TRDV2 and TRDJ1; D gene uncertain. V was trimmed by 3 bases and J by 0 bases, leaving 13 bases between them. The CDR3 covers 15 residues. Germline V gives CDR1 GEAIGNYY, CDR2 EKD. CDR3 sequence (DNA): TGTGCCTGTGACGCCGGAGCCCAGTACACCGATAAACTCATCTTT. It yields the protein CACDAGAQYTDKLIF.

The chain employs TRDV2 and TRDJ1, with 8 nucleotides matching TRDD3. This CDR3 spans 16 amino acids. V lost 6 bases to trimming and J lost 5 bases; unmatched junction nucleotides: 16. Germline CDR1 is GEAIGNYY and CDR2 is EKD. In DNA form, the CDR3 reads TGTGCCTGTTGGGAACTGGGGATACCCCGCGGGGATAAACTCATCTTT. Translating it yields CACWELGIPRGDKLIF.

With respect to this clone: A far bigger clonotype differs at one base, so this is likely a read error. In nucleotides, the CDR3 is TGTGCTCCTGGGTCCTTTTGGCCCGCGACTGGGGGATACGCGAGGCCCGATAAACTCATCTTT. Translating gives CAPGSFWPATGGYARPDKLIF. This chain connects TRDV1 to TRDJ1; 13 positions agree with TRDD3. Germline V gene lookup returns CDR1 TSWWSYY and CDR2 QGS. The CDR3 has 21 amino acids.

By share, this clone counts as large. This chain links TRDV1 with TRDJ1, with TRDD3 matching 9 bases. Unmatched junction bases numbered 12, after V lost 1 base and J lost 3 bases. CDR1 and CDR2 from the germline V gene are TSWWSYY and QGS. The length of the CDR3 is 18 residues. The CDR3 sequence is CALGERGLGIRDPDKLIF. The CDR3 DNA is TGTGCTCTTGGGGAACGGGGGCTGGGGATACGAGACCCCGATAAACTCATCTTT.

A note on this clone: Given a far larger clone just one base away, this is likely a sequencing read error. The V and J genes are TRDV1 and TRDJ1; 9 bases map to TRDD3. The CDR3 has 24 residues. Per germline, CDR1 TSWWSYY and CDR2 QGS. The CDR3 coding sequence is TGTGCTCCTGGGGACTTTCCTACGAACATACCTATACTGGGGGAGATCAGGTACACCGATAAACTCATCTTT. Translating it yields CAPGDFPTNIPILGEIRYTDKLIF.

A note on this clone: A far more abundant clone sits one base away, making this likely a read error. The chain employs TRDV2 and TRDJ1, with 9 bases fitting TRDD3. V trimming: 5 bases; J trimming: 0 bases; junction bases outside the gene matches: 3. The germline gives CDR1 GEAIGNYY, CDR2 EKD. The CDR3 consists of 14 residues. The CDR3 loop reads CACGSGGYTDKLIF. As DNA, the CDR3 is TGTGCCTGTGGCTCTGGGGGATACACCGATAAACTCATCTTT.

About this clone itself: This may be a read error, as it is one base from a much larger clone. This sample also contains other DNA sequences that code for the same CDR3. The rearrangement joins TRDV2 to TRDJ1, with 8 bases matching TRDD3. Germline-derived CDR1 and CDR2 are GEAIGNYY and EKD. Trimming at V came to 7 bases and at J to 0 bases, leaving 27 bases not matched to a gene. The CDR3 has 21 amino acids. The CDR3 loop is CAWPPFFSYLDWGPHTDKLIF. CDR3 in DNA: TGTGCCTGGCCCCCCTTCTTCTCCTATCTGGACTGGGGGCCCCACACCGATAAACTCATCTTT.

This clone ranks as medium-sized. This chain connects TRDV1 to TRDJ1, with 12 bases matching TRDD3. This CDR3 is 17 amino acids long. The V and J ends lost 2 bases and 4 bases, in that order; junction bases with no gene match: 8. CDR1 is TSWWSYY and CDR2 is QGS in the germline V gene. CDR3 sequence: CALGECKAGGYVDKLIF. The CDR3 bases are TGTGCTCTTGGGGAATGTAAGGCTGGGGGATACGTCGATAAACTCATCTTT.

About this clone: A far larger clone is a single base away, which makes a read error likely. Other DNA sequences in this specimen translate into the identical CDR3. The gene calls are TRDV2 and TRDJ1; D not certain. CDR1 and CDR2 (germline): GEAIGNYY, EKD. There are 17 residues in the CDR3. V shed 3 bases and J shed 0 bases, with 19 bases lying between them. The CDR3 protein is CACDSVVGAQYTDKLIF. The DNA of the CDR3 is TGTGCCTGTGACTCGGTCGTGGGAGCCCAGTACACCGATAAACTCATCTTT.

This clone was detected a few times. The rearrangement links TRDV1 to TRDJ1; 10 bases map to TRDD3. The CDR3 runs to 17 residues. Germline V gives CDR1 TSWWSYY, CDR2 QGS. In DNA, the CDR3 is TGTGCATTCCGGGGGGGGATACGCGGGTCTTACACCGATAAACTCATCTTT. This codes for CAFRGGIRGSYTDKLIF.

By share, this clone ranks as medium-sized. Other DNA sequences in this specimen translate into the identical CDR3. The V call is TRDV1, the J call TRDJ1, with 10 bases matching TRDD3. Germline trimming cut 2 bases from V and 11 bases from J; bases unmatched to any gene: 23. Per the germline V gene, CDR1 is TSWWSYY and CDR2 is QGS. The CDR3 runs to 19 residues. The DNA of the CDR3 is TGTGCTCTTGGGGAAGCCTACGTGGGGTCGACTGGGGGATTGCCACAGCTCATCTTT. Amino acid sequence: CALGEAYVGSTGGLPQLIF.

This clone was counted between two and nine times. A far larger clone is off by one base, so a read error is likely. Other DNA sequences in this sample translate to the same CDR3. V usage is TRDV2 and J usage is TRDJ3, with 12 bases matching TRDD3. CDR3 size: 19 residues. Germline CDR1 GEAIGNYY, CDR2 EKD. The CDR3 DNA reads TGTGCCTGCGACACCTGGGGGATACGGTCCGGTGACGACACCCGACAGATGTTTTTC. Encoded protein: CACDTWGIRSGDDTRQMFF.